This paragraph covers one T cell receptor beta chain sequence. Its antigen remains unidentified. One end of the junction is discordant with germline, which a read error may explain. The CDR3 totals 16 residues. Germline V gene data show CDR1 as SEHNR and CDR2 as FQNEAQ (reference sequence). This specimen comes from a study of cytomegalovirus exposure and HLA in healthy donors. Overall study findings and caveats: Most TCR sequences were uncommon, yet certain public TCRs appeared in many donors.

The PCR had 60 Vbeta and 13 Jbeta primers. Assay used: immunoSEQ multiplex PCR; TCRdb lists only in-frame clones, some missing. The table records roughly 150,000 clones, 73% of them present only once. The rearrangement joins TRBV7-9 to TRBJ1-1, with D possibly being TRBD1 (6 bases). The TCR sequence derives from a woman aged 18 to 35 in good health and CMV-seropositive. Sequenced: PBMCs. CDR3 sequence (DNA): TGTTCCAGCAGCTCCCGGTGGGAGGGGGGGAACACTGAAGCTTTCTTT. Residues: CSSSSRWEGGNTEAFF.